This T cell receptor beta chain is from a study of molecular identifiers for immune sequencing clone quantification. Making the bulk TCR libraries relied on previously described methods and listed TCR primers. From the PCR reads, TCRdb called clonotypes with MiXCR, one entry per CDR3 protein. The table includes approximately 590,000 distinct CDR3 sequences, roughly 27% detected once. A few counts support this clonotype. Its antigen remains unknown. Notes on the study in general: The study found clones above 20 RNA copies held over 98% of effector molecules and under 1% in naive cells.

Germline loops: CDR1 MNHEY, CDR2 SMNVEV (reference sequence). V gave up 8 bases and J gave up 1 base, with 24 bases separating them. This CDR3 region has 17 residues. V gene TRBV27 combines with J gene TRBJ2-7; possibly TRBD2 for D (6 bases). Sequencing input: naive CD8+ T cells from blood, with Jurkat cell RNA spiked in. Specified subset: FACS-sorted CD8+CD4-CCR7+CD45RA+ naive T cells. The TCR was taken from a human donor in good health. Some libraries in this study had Jurkat cell RNA spiked in. This CDR3 reads CASGPASARLSSYEQYF. The CDR3 region has the DNA TGTGCCAGCGGCCCGGCTAGCGCCCGTTTAAGTTCCTACGAGCAGTACTTC.